These 14 T cell receptor beta chains came from one sample sequenced in a study of sequential checkpoint blockade in melanoma. The data were produced by immunoSEQ multiplex PCR, yet TCRdb's version contains in-frame clones alone and is incomplete. The sample includes about 9,100 clones, more than 20% of them seen just once. The treatment: randomized to nivolumab then ipilimumab (arm A) or the reverse (arm B). Sequenced material: tumor tissue (inferred from file names), taken from a patient given nivolumab and ipilimumab in sequence. The receptor set was obtained from a human donor with melanoma.

The table lists this clone with many counts. The CDR3 DNA follows: TGTGCCAGCAGCCACGGAGGAGCGACAGGGGGTGAAAAACTGTTTTTT. Its protein product is CASSHGGATGGEKLFF. The rearrangement links TRBV11-3 to TRBJ1-4, with 9 positions matching TRBD1. The CDR3 spans 16 residues. The germline V gene has CDR1 SGHNT and CDR2 YENEEA. V lost 5 bases and J lost 7; bases outside the gene matches: 11.

A few counts support this clone. The gene calls are TRBV11-3 and TRBJ2-3; 9 nucleotides align to TRBD1. J lost 5 bases, V lost 6 bases, and 9 bases had no gene match. CDR1 and CDR2 (germline): SGHNT, YENEEA. The CDR3 spans 15 residues. CDR3 residues: CASSRTGGFLDTQYF. The CDR3 DNA follows: TGTGCCAGCAGTCGAACAGGGGGCTTTTTAGATACGCAGTATTTT.

The CDR3 reads CASSHPGLAGVYEQYF. The DNA of the CDR3 is TGTGCCAGCAGCCATCCGGGACTAGCGGGGGTCTACGAGCAGTACTTC. The rearrangement uses TRBV6-8 and TRBJ2-7; 14 positions agree with TRBD2. Germline lookup yields CDR1 MNHGY and CDR2 SAAAGT. V lost 6 bases and J lost 3; bases outside the gene matches: 7. The CDR3 has 16 residues.

J is TRBJ2-3 and V is TRBV4-1; 8 bases are a match to TRBD1. CDR1 and CDR2 from the germline V gene are MGHRA and YSYEKL. The CDR3 runs 16 residues. The ends lost 1 base at V and 2 bases at J; junction bases unmatched: 5. The CDR3 sequence is CASSQASGGNTDTQYF. In nucleotides, the CDR3 is TGCGCCAGCAGCCAAGCGTCAGGGGGCAACACAGATACGCAGTATTTT.

This chain links TRBV6-8 with TRBJ2-1; D is undetermined. The germline V gene has CDR1 MNHGY and CDR2 SAAAGT. The CDR3 covers 14 residues. Trimming stripped 4 bases from V and 5 bases from J, with 12 bases between. The CDR3 DNA follows: TGTGCCAGCAGTTCCCTAGGTTTTGACAATGAGCAGTTCTTC. It specifies CASSSLGFDNEQFF.

This clone is medium-sized (0.01 to 0.1%) within its sample. The chain recombines TRBV6-8 with TRBJ2-7; 7 bases line up with TRBD1. V shed 3 bases, J shed 4 bases, and the junction held 6 bases outside the gene matches. The CDR3 consists of 14 residues. Germline V gene sequence: CDR1 MNHGY, CDR2 SAAAGT. The CDR3 loop reads CASSYGDRVYEQYF. CDR3 in DNA: TGTGCCAGCAGTTATGGAGACAGGGTTTACGAGCAGTACTTC.

The chain carries TRBV30 and TRBJ1-5; maybe TRBD1 (5 bases). Trimming pared 2 bases from V and 0 bases from J, leaving 8 bases between. CDR3 length: 14 residues. In germline, CDR1 is GTSNPN, CDR2 SVGIG (reference sequence). The CDR3 DNA is TGTGCCTGGAGTCTGGGGGATAGCAATCAGCCCCAGCATTTT. Its protein is CAWSLGDSNQPQHF.

This clone was seen a few times. The J gene is TRBJ2-5, the V gene TRBV7-6, with TRBD2 identical over 11 bases. Per germline, CDR1 SGHVS and CDR2 FNYEAQ. With V trimmed by 5 bases and J by 1 base, 9 bases remained unmatched. This CDR3 is 17 amino acids long. The CDR3 is CASSQEGTSGPQETQYF. The CDR3 DNA follows: TGTGCCAGCAGCCAAGAAGGGACTAGCGGCCCCCAAGAGACCCAGTACTTC.

V and J are TRBV29-1 and TRBJ2-1; 7 bases match TRBD1. CDR1 is SQVTM and CDR2 is ANQGSEA in the germline V gene. V was pared by 7 bases and J by 7 bases, with 7 bases of the junction left unmatched. The CDR3 has 12 residues. The CDR3 reads CSADRVVNEQFF. Here the CDR3 DNA reads TGCAGCGCTGACAGGGTAGTAAATGAGCAGTTCTTC.

This clone was counted between two and nine times. The chain joins TRBV9 to TRBJ2-4, with D unresolved. Per germline, CDR1 SGDLS and CDR2 YYNGEE. This CDR3 region has 14 residues. The V end lost 5 bases, the J end lost 4 bases, and 13 bases lay between the germline ends. CDR3 sequence reads: CASSARYSKNIQYF. The CDR3, as DNA: TGTGCCAGCAGTGCCCGGTATTCAAAAAACATTCAGTACTTC.

Ten or more counts support this clone. This chain joins TRBV11-3 and TRBJ1-3; 9 bases agree with TRBD1. The V and J ends lost 3 bases and 5 bases, in that order; junction bases with no gene match: 2. Germline assignment: CDR1 SGHNT and CDR2 YENEEA. This CDR3 contains 14 residues. CDR3 protein: CASSLDRGRNTIYF. The DNA for the CDR3 is TGTGCCAGCAGCTTGGACAGGGGTCGAAACACCATATATTTT.

The chain uses TRBV6-1 and TRBJ1-6, with no clear D. The CDR3 has 13 amino acids. Germline V lookup: CDR1 MNHNS, CDR2 SASEGT. Trimming took off 1 base at V and 13 bases at J, with 11 bases between the two ends. The CDR3, as DNA: TGTGCCAGCAGTGAAGAAGTCAGCTCCCCCCTCCACTTT. Translating gives CASSEEVSSPLHF.

This clone is termed large. The V call is TRBV15, the J call TRBJ2-3, with 8 bases aligning to TRBD2. The ends lost 0 bases at V and 3 bases at J; junction bases unmatched: 5. CDR1 is LNHNV, CDR2 YYDKDF, per germline (reference sequence). This CDR3 contains 16 residues. CDR3 in DNA: TGTGCCACCAGCAGAGATCGGGAGGGGATGACAGATACGCAGTATTTT. It is translated as CATSRDREGMTDTQYF.

The chain couples TRBV6-8 to TRBJ2-1; a weak D match, TRBD2 (7 bases). CDR3 length: 15 residues. Germline V gene data show CDR1 as MNHGY and CDR2 as SAAAGT. Trimming cost V 4 bases and J 2 bases, with 12 bases left between them. The CDR3 coding sequence is TGTGCCAGCAGTTCCGGGGGGCGGACCTACAATGAGCAGTTCTTC. It translates to CASSSGGRTYNEQFF.